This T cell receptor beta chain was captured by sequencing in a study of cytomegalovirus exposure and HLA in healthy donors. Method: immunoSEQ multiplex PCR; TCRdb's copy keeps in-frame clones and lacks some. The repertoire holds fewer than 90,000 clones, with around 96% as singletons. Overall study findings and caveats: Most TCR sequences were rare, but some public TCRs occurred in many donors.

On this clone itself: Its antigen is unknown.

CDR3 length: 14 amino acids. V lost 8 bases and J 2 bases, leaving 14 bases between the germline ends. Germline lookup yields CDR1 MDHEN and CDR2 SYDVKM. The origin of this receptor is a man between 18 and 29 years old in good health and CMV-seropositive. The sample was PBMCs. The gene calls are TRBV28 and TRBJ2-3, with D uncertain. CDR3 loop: CASGKQHTTDTQYF. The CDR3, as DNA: TGTGCCAGCGGAAAACAGCACACCACAGATACGCAGTATTTT.